Below are 18 T cell receptor beta chains sequenced from a single sample in a study of T-cell reconstitution after alpha-beta-depleted transplantation in children listed by TCRdb under 2016. Libraries were made using PCR. These reads were obtained on an Illumina HiSeq 2500. TCR libraries were prepared with molecular barcoding, using unique molecular identifiers to normalize TCRbeta repertoire quantification. TCRdb applied fastp at Q25 and MiXCR to the public reads, then kept only in-frame beta chains. Entries are consolidated by CDR3 protein sequence, retaining the most common genes and DNA. The sample table records approximately 1,000,000 distinct CDR3 sequences; 25% to 30% of these occur just once. Of the sample, over 25% falls within the top ten clones. The treatment or condition label, as the study defines it: allogeneic hematopoietic cell transplantation with graft depleted of TCRalphabeta T cells and CD19 B cells.

The starting material was PBMCs, mostly from graft donor cells, obtained 360 days after TCRalphabeta/CD19-depleted stem cell transplant. The receptor set was obtained from a boy younger than two who had a stem cell transplant for SCID, so the T cells may come from the graft donor.

This rearrangement joins TRBV20-1 to TRBJ2-7, with D unresolved. V was clipped by 1 base and J by 0 bases, with 4 bases between them. CDR3 length: 12 residues. Per germline, CDR1 DFQATT and CDR2 SNEGSKA (reference sequence). The CDR3 here is CSARVDSYEQYF. The CDR3 bases are TGCAGTGCTAGAGTGGACTCCTACGAGCAGTACTTC.

The table lists this clonotype with a few counts. This chain links TRBV19 with TRBJ2-1; TRBD2 is a possible D gene (7 bases). This CDR3 is 14 amino acids long. The germline V gene has CDR1 LNHDA and CDR2 SQIVND (reference sequence). V was pared by 7 bases and J by 4 bases, with 14 bases between. Written as DNA, the CDR3 is TGTGCCAGTACACGCGGGGGCCCATACAATGAGCAGTTCTTC. Translation: CASTRGGPYNEQFF.

This clonotype showed up just a few times. The V gene is TRBV29-1, the J gene TRBJ2-7; TRBD1 matches at 7 bases. V was clipped by 4 bases and J by 2 bases; unmatched bases: 2. This CDR3 spans 12 amino acids. Per germline, CDR1 SQVTM and CDR2 ANQGSEA. Written as DNA, the CDR3 is TGCAGCGTTGGCAGGGGGACCTACGAGCAGTACTTC. It translates to CSVGRGTYEQYF.

The chain couples TRBV7-9 to TRBJ1-2, with D possibly matching TRBD1 (5 bases). V was pared by 5 bases and J by 3 bases, with 13 bases between. Germline CDR1 and CDR2: SEHNR and FQNEAQ (reference sequence). The CDR3 sequence is 14 residues long. The CDR3 nucleotides read TGTGCCAGCAGCCAAGGGATAGGGGACTATGGCTACACCTTC. Protein product: CASSQGIGDYGYTF.

J is TRBJ2-7 and V is TRBV5-1, with 8 bases lining up with TRBD2. Unmatched junction bases numbered 10, after V lost 3 bases and J lost 2 bases. The V gene's germline CDR1 is SGHRS and CDR2 YFSETQ. This CDR3 is built from 16 residues. The CDR3 DNA sequence: TGCGCCAGCAGCTCGAAGTTAGCGGGGAAACCCTACGAGCAGTACTTC. Translating gives CASSSKLAGKPYEQYF.

This clonotype turned up a few times. The chain carries TRBV2 and TRBJ1-4; D remains unclear. CDR1 and CDR2 from the germline V gene are SNHLY and FYNNEI. The CDR3 has 17 amino acids. Trimming took off 2 bases at V and 4 bases at J, with 17 bases between the two ends. The CDR3 nucleotides read TGTGCCAGCAGTGAACCACCGGGCGCAAGACTTAATGAAAAACTGTTTTTT. Its translation is CASSEPPGARLNEKLFF.

V and J are TRBV29-1 and TRBJ2-2, with 14 bases that match TRBD2. This CDR3 comprises 19 residues. After removal of 6 bases from V and 1 base from J, the junction contained 13 bases not matched to a gene. Germline V gene data show CDR1 as SQVTM and CDR2 as ANQGSEA. The CDR3 bases are TGCAGCGTGCGCAGACTAGCGGGAGGGACGGGATTGAACACCGGGGAGCTGTTTTTT. Residues: CSVRRLAGGTGLNTGELFF.

This clonotype was counted only a few times. The chain couples TRBV9 to TRBJ2-5, with D unclear. The CDR3 totals 17 residues. From germline, CDR1 is SGDLS and CDR2 YYNGEE. The V gene lost 0 bases and the J gene lost 1 base, with 16 bases spanning the gap. CDR3 in DNA: TGTGCCAGCAGCGTAGGTTACGGGCAGGCGTTCCAAGAGACCCAGTACTTC. Translating it yields CASSVGYGQAFQETQYF. Full variable domain (missing parts from reference TRBV9 and TRBJ2-5): DSGVTQTPKHLITATGQRVTLRCSPRSGDLSVYWYQQSLDQGLQFLIQYYNGEERAKGNILERFSAQQFPDLHSELNLSSLELGDSALYFCASSVGYGQAFQETQYFGPGTRLLVL.

This chain links TRBV7-6 with TRBJ1-6; D is possibly TRBD1 (6 bases). The CDR3 is 13 amino acids. Trimming removed 1 base at V and 10 bases at J, with 8 bases between. Germline V gives CDR1 SGHVS, CDR2 FNYEAQ. In DNA form, the CDR3 reads TGTGCCAGCAGCTTAGGAGGGGGATCACCCCTCCACTTT. Its translation: CASSLGGGSPLHF.

The chain carries TRBV19 and TRBJ1-1; 7 bases map to TRBD1. V was pared by 2 bases and J by 7 bases, with 1 base of the junction left unmatched. This CDR3 is built from 12 residues. Germline V gene lookup returns CDR1 LNHDA and CDR2 SQIVND (reference sequence). The CDR3 DNA is TGTGCCAGTAGTATAAACAGGGGTGAAGCTTTCTTT. It yields the protein CASSINRGEAFF.

A few counts support this clonotype. The chain has TRBV20-1 and TRBJ1-1; D gene uncertain. The CDR3 loop spans 11 amino acids. Germline assignment: CDR1 DFQATT and CDR2 SNEGSKA (reference sequence). Written as DNA, the CDR3 is TGCAGCCGTTCAAAGAACACTGAAGCTTTCTTT. Translation gives CSRSKNTEAFF.

The genes are TRBV27 and TRBJ1-5; weak D call: TRBD1 (5 bases). V was trimmed by 1 base and J by 4 bases, leaving 8 bases between them. Germline V gives CDR1 MNHEY, CDR2 SMNVEV (reference sequence). There are 14 residues in the CDR3. The DNA for the CDR3 is TGTGCCAGCAGTTTATGGGGGACGAATCAGCCCCAGCATTTT. Its protein product is CASSLWGTNQPQHF.

This clonotype came up a few times. The CDR3 loop reads CASSLQPQGADTQYF. The CDR3, as DNA: TGTGCCAGCAGCCTACAGCCTCAGGGCGCAGATACGCAGTATTTT. The V and J genes are TRBV12-3 or TRBV12-4 and TRBJ2-3; a possible D gene is TRBD1 (5 bases). This CDR3 comprises 15 residues. The V end lost 6 bases, the J end lost 4 bases, and 17 bases lay between the germline ends.

The chain carries TRBV12-3 or TRBV12-4 and TRBJ2-2, with D possibly matching TRBD1 (5 bases). This CDR3 is built from 13 residues. V was shortened by 5 bases and J by 6 bases, with 10 bases between the two germline ends. CDR3 residues: CASSPGKAGELFF. In DNA, the CDR3 is TGTGCCAGCAGTCCAGGGAAAGCCGGGGAGCTGTTTTTT.

This chain links TRBV4-1 with TRBJ2-7; D gene uncertain. Germline lookup yields CDR1 MGHRA and CDR2 YSYEKL. This CDR3 is 15 amino acids long. Trimming stripped 1 base from V and 4 bases from J, with 14 bases between. The DNA of the CDR3 is TGCGCCAGCAGCCAAGGGTCAGGAATCCCTTACGAGCAGTACTTC. Translated, it gives CASSQGSGIPYEQYF.

V usage is TRBV12-3 or TRBV12-4 and J usage is TRBJ1-1; D gene uncertain. V was clipped by 6 bases and J by 5 bases, with 10 bases between them. This CDR3 has 12 amino acids. The chain's CDR3 is CASRETETEAFF. DNA for the CDR3: TGTGCCAGCAGGGAGACGGAGACTGAAGCTTTCTTT.

This clonotype has only a few counts. The rearrangement uses TRBV6-5 and TRBJ2-3; D is perhaps TRBD1 or TRBD2 (6 bases each). CDR1 is MNHEY and CDR2 is SVGAGI in the germline V gene. Trimming cost V 2 bases and J 2 bases, with 11 bases left between them. This CDR3 spans 15 amino acids. CDR3 residues: CASSYQRGDTDTQYF. CDR3 coding DNA: TGTGCCAGCAGTTACCAAAGGGGGGACACAGATACGCAGTATTTT.

This chain joins TRBV4-3 and TRBJ2-7, with 9 bases fitting TRBD2. From germline, CDR1 is LGHNA and CDR2 YSLEER. The V and J ends lost 4 bases and 1 base, in that order; junction bases with no gene match: 17. The CDR3 runs to 19 residues. The CDR3 DNA sequence: TGCGCCAGCAGCCGGAAGCTCCAGCGGGGGGTGATTGTATCCTACGAGCAGTACTTC. It encodes CASSRKLQRGVIVSYEQYF.